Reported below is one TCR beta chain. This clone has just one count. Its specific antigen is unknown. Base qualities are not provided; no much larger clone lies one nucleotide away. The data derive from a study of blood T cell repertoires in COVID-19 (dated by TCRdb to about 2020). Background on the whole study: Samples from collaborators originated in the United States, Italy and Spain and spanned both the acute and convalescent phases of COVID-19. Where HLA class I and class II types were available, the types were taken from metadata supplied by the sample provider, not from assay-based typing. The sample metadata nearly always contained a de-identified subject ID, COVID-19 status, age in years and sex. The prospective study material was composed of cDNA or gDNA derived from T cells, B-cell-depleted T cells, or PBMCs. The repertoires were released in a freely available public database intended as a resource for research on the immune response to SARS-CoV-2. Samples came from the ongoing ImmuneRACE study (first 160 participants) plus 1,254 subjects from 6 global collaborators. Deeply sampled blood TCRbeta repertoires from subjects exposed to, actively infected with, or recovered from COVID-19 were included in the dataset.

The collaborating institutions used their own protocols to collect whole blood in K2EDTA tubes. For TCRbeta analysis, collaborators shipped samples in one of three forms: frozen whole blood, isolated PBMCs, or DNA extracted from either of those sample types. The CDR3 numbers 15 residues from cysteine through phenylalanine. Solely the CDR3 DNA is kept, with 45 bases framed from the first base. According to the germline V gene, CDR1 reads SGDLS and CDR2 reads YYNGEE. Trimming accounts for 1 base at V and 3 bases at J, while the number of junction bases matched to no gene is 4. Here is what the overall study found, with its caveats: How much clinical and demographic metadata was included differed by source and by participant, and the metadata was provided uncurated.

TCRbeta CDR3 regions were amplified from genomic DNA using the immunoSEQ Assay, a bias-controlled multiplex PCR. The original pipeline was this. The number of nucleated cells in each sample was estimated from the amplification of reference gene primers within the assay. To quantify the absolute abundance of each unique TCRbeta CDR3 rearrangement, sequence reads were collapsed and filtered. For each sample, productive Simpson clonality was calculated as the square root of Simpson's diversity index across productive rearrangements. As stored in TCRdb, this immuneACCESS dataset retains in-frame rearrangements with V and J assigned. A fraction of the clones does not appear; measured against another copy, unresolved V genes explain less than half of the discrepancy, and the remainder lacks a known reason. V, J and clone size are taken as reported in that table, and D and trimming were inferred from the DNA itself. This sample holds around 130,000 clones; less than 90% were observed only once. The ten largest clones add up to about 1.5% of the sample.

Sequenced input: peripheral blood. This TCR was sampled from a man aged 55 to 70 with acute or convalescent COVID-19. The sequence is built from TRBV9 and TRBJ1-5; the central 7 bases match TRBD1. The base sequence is TGTGCCAGCAGCGTACAGGGACAGCCCAATCAGCCCCAGCATTTT. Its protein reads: CASSVQGQPNQPQHF.